A single sample is the source of the 5 T cell receptor beta chains below, sequenced in a study of T cell repertoires in cytomegalovirus infection. These TCRs are of unknown antigen specificity. TCRdb fed the reads into MiXCR, producing one record per CDR3 protein. The table records approximately 990,000 distinct CDR3 sequences, roughly 30% of them present only once. Sequencing was performed on cultured CD8+ T cells from PBMCs, taken from culture after CMV antigen stimulation. The receptors here all came from a human donor in good health (CMV status not recorded). Some clones in this sample may be carry-over from other donors' samples.

Only a few counts were recorded for this clonotype. The rearrangement links TRBV14 to TRBJ2-1; 7 bases are shared with TRBD2. The trim removed 3 bases at V and 0 bases at J, leaving 5 bases unmatched. Germline CDR1 is SGHDN and CDR2 is FVKESK. The CDR3 is 16 residues long. This chain's CDR3 is CASSHGWGGSYNEQFF. The CDR3 nucleotides read TGTGCCAGCAGCCATGGATGGGGGGGCTCCTACAATGAGCAGTTCTTC.

This clonotype was observed at least ten times. This sequence joins TRBV7-2 and TRBJ2-1, with D perhaps TRBD1 or TRBD2 (6 bases each). Germline CDR1 and CDR2: SGHTA and FQGNSA. CDR3 length equals 14 residues. Between the trimmed V and J ends, which lost 10 bases and 3 bases, there was a span of 16 bases. Here the CDR3 reads CATFPGALYNEQFF. The CDR3, as DNA: TGTGCCACCTTCCCGGGGGCCCTCTACAATGAGCAGTTCTTC.

This chain uses TRBV11-2 with TRBJ1-1; D remains unclear. With 8 bases removed from V and 1 base from J, the gap between germline ends came to 14 bases. Germline V CDR1 and CDR2: SGHAT, FQNNGV. The CDR3 extends over 14 amino acids. CDR3 amino acids: CASRFSAGNTEAFF. DNA of the CDR3: TGTGCCAGCCGATTCAGCGCCGGGAACACTGAAGCTTTCTTT. The whole variable domain, filled in from reference TRBV11-2 and TRBJ1-1, reads EAGVAQSPRYKIIEKRQSVAFWCNPISGHATLYWYQQILGQGPKLLIQFQNNGVVDDSQLPKDRFSAERLKGVDSTLKIQPAKLEDSAVYLCASRFSAGNTEAFFGQGTRLTVV.

This clonotype was seen a handful of times. The rearrangement links TRBV6-1 to TRBJ2-5; 7 bases line up with TRBD1. The junction had 7 bases not matched to a gene; V was cut back by 5 bases and J by 4 bases. The germline V gene encodes CDR1 MNHNS and CDR2 SASEGT. The CDR3 is 14 residues long. CDR3 loop: CASSYGQAGETQYF. CDR3 DNA: TGTGCCAGCAGTTACGGACAGGCAGGAGAGACCCAGTACTTC.

This clonotype was seen more than once but under ten times. The chain joins TRBV12-3 or TRBV12-4 to TRBJ1-1; possibly TRBD1 for D (6 bases). V dropped 0 bases and J dropped 6 bases, with 11 bases sitting between them. The CDR3 covers 14 residues. The CDR3 region is CASSLAGQRPEAFF. The CDR3 coding sequence is TGTGCCAGCAGTTTAGCCGGACAGCGTCCTGAAGCTTTCTTT.